This T cell receptor (beta chain) was retrieved from a study of glioma-infiltrating T cells after dendritic cell vaccination. CDR3 size: 15 residues. The repertoire was sequenced with immunoSEQ multiplex PCR; TCRdb's copy has only in-frame clones and lacks some. The repertoire consists of fewer than 95,000 clones, with 85% occurring once and the leading ten covering more than 8%. Time point defined: after dendritic cell vaccination, including at tumor progression/relapse. The chain links TRBV21-1 to TRBJ2-7; the table's D gene call, TRBD1, was not cross checked with the DNA. TRBV21-1 is recorded as a pseudogene. The material was blood, obtained after dendritic cell vaccination. This receptor was taken from a human donor with glioblastoma. The CDR3 loop is CASSKKSTGSGEQYF. The CDR3 coding sequence is TGTGCCAGCAGCAAAAAGAGTACAGGGAGTGGCGAGCAGTACTTC.